These 5 T cell receptor beta chains were all obtained from the same sample, sequenced in a study of PD-L1 blockade in urothelial cancer. Clones were sequenced by immunoSEQ multiplex PCR, and TCRdb holds only the in-frame ones, with some missing. The profile shows some 71,000 clones, around four fifths of them singletons. Time point in this sample: pretreatment peripheral blood. The material was PBMCs, obtained around atezolizumab (anti-PD-L1) treatment. The receptors originated from a man aged 35 to 55 with urothelial cancer.

The chain links TRBV5-4 to TRBJ1-2; tentative D call: TRBD1 (6 bases). Looked up from germline, CDR1 is SGHNT and CDR2 is YYREEE (reference sequence). Trimming stripped 4 bases from V and 10 bases from J, with 17 bases between. The CDR3 extends over 13 amino acids. The CDR3 is CASSIQGRHDYTF. The CDR3 DNA follows: TGTGCCAGCAGCATCCAGGGGCGCCATGACTACACCTTC. The full variable domain, its missing parts supplied by reference TRBV5-4 and TRBJ1-2, is ETGVTQSPTHLIKTRGQQVTLRCSSQSGHNTVSWYQQALGQGPQFIFQYYREEENGRGNFPPRFSGLQFPNYSSELNVNALELDDSALYLCASSIQGRHDYTFGSGTRLTVV.

In nucleotides, the CDR3 is TGCGCCAGCAGCTTGGTGGCAGGGAACTATGGCTACACCTTC. It specifies CASSLVAGNYGYTF. The chain employs TRBV5-1 and TRBJ1-2, with D tentatively TRBD1 (5 bases). V was trimmed by 0 bases and J by 2 bases, leaving 8 bases between them. This CDR3 is built from 14 residues. The germline CDR1 and CDR2 sequences are SGHRS and YFSETQ.

The V and J genes are TRBV18 and TRBJ1-1; 8 nucleotides match TRBD1. The CDR3 runs to 14 residues. Germline V gene lookup returns CDR1 KGHSH and CDR2 LQKENI. The J segment lost 0 bases and the V segment lost 6 bases, leaving 3 bases of the junction unmatched. The CDR3 bases are TGTGCCAGCTCCGGACAGGGACTGAACACTGAAGCTTTCTTT. This encodes CASSGQGLNTEAFF.

J is TRBJ1-1 and V is TRBV6-4; D may be TRBD1 (6 bases). The CDR3 sequence is 14 residues long. V lost 6 bases and J lost 8, with 19 bases in between. The germline CDR1 and CDR2 sequences are MRHNA and SNTAGT. The CDR3 nucleotides are TGTGCCAGCAGATATGACAGGAGTAGCGCCGAAGCTTTCTTT. Translation gives CASRYDRSSAEAFF.

The chain carries TRBV28 and TRBJ2-1; 7 nucleotides align to TRBD2. The V gene's germline CDR1 is MDHEN and CDR2 SYDVKM. The V gene end was trimmed by 6 bases and the J gene end by 8 bases; junction bases not matched to a gene: 16. CDR3 size: 16 residues. The CDR3 sequence is CASSPQEAGDGYEQFF. In nucleotides, the CDR3 is TGTGCCAGCAGCCCGCAAGAGGCGGGAGATGGATATGAGCAGTTCTTC.